Here is one T cell receptor (beta chain) with its context. Antigen: not known. Investigators took 9.5 to 10 milliliters of peripheral blood from every donor. This entry comes from a study of blood T cells in healthy people across ages. About the research overall: For every two T cells, template switching captured about one barcoded beta molecule.

Then a second PCR, running roughly 7 to 11 cycles, was carried out with a sample-barcoded 5' primer and a J-beta primer mix. From the 5' RACE reads, TCRdb called clonotypes with MiXCR, one entry per CDR3 protein. The profile shows around 800,000 distinct CDR3 sequences, approximately 59% of them singletons. Study-wide results and limits: Diversity was higher, and naive CD4+ cells more numerous, in long-lived donors than in aged donors.

Sequenced material: blood. This TCR was sampled from a young man in good health.

The CDR3 sequence: CAISVTPEEAFF. CDR3 nucleotide sequence: TGTGCCATCAGTGTCACACCTGAGGAAGCTTTCTTT. This sequence joins TRBV10-3 and TRBJ1-1; D gene unclear. V was pared by 4 bases and J by 8 bases, with 11 bases between. The CDR3 runs to 12 residues. Germline CDR1 ENHRY, CDR2 SYGVKD.